The 15 T cell receptor beta chains listed next were all sequenced from one sample in a study of cytomegalovirus exposure and HLA in healthy donors. The PCR used 60 Vbeta and 13 Jbeta primers. Generated by immunoSEQ multiplex PCR, the TCRdb table keeps only in-frame clones and is missing some. This sample has roughly 100,000 clones; roughly 80% occur once, and the top ten carry 6.5% to 7%. Source material: PBMCs. The receptors here all came from a man aged 25-45 years in good health and CMV-seropositive.

The chain links TRBV19 to TRBJ2-7; 8 bases agree with TRBD1. With 0 bases clipped from V and 5 bases from J, the junction kept 9 bases outside the gene matches. CDR1 and CDR2 (germline): LNHDA, SQIVND (reference sequence). CDR3 length: 16 residues. CDR3 sequence (DNA): TGTGCCAGTAGTATAGATTTGCGGACAGGGTTCAACGAGCAGTACTTC. This encodes CASSIDLRTGFNEQYF.

V usage is TRBV5-1 and J usage is TRBJ2-3, with D tentatively TRBD2 (6 bases). Trimming took off 4 bases at V and 7 bases at J, with 19 bases between the two ends. Germline V lookup: CDR1 SGHRS, CDR2 YFSETQ. The CDR3 runs 15 residues. The chain's CDR3 is CASSAAGTSSYTQYF. In DNA, the CDR3 is TGCGCCAGCAGCGCCGCGGGAACTTCCTCCTATACGCAGTATTTT.

The chain employs TRBV28 and TRBJ2-7, with D tentatively TRBD1 (6 bases). The CDR3 has 14 amino acids. V was clipped by 6 bases and J by 7 bases, with 19 bases between them. Germline-derived CDR1 and CDR2 are MDHEN and SYDVKM. CDR3 nucleotide sequence: TGTGCCAGCAGCCCCGGGACACAGGGCGGTGAGCAGTACTTC. It yields the protein CASSPGTQGGEQYF. Full variable domain (rest looked up from reference TRBV28 and TRBJ2-7): DVKVTQSSRYLVKRTGEKVFLECVQDMDHENMFWYRQDPGLGLRLIYFSYDVKMKEKGDIPEGYSVSREKKERFSLILESASTNQTSMYLCASSPGTQGGEQYFGPGTRLTVT.

V is TRBV4-3 and J is TRBJ1-1, with a tentative D call TRBD1 (5 bases). The CDR3 extends over 12 amino acids. Germline V CDR1 and CDR2: LGHNA, YSLEER. V lost 0 bases and J lost 10, with 9 bases in between. The CDR3 DNA follows: TGCGCCAGCAGCCAAGAATTGGGGGGAGCTTTCTTT. This translates into CASSQELGGAFF.

The chain is built from TRBV28 and TRBJ2-7; D unclear. The V end was cut by 5 bases, the J end by 2 bases, with 4 bases between. The CDR3 runs to 11 residues. Per germline, CDR1 MDHEN and CDR2 SYDVKM. CDR3 amino acids: CASSSPYEQYF. The DNA for the CDR3 is TGTGCCAGCAGTAGCCCCTACGAGCAGTACTTC.

The genes are TRBV15 and TRBJ1-6; D gene ambiguous. Trimming removed 0 bases from V and 6 bases from J, with 15 bases in between. This CDR3 spans 17 amino acids. Germline CDR1 reads LNHNV; CDR2 reads YYDKDF (reference sequence). This CDR3 is CATSRDPFATSNSPLHF. CDR3 nucleotides: TGTGCCACCAGCAGAGATCCTTTTGCAACCAGTAATTCACCCCTCCACTTT.

V usage is TRBV9 and J usage is TRBJ1-4, with D possibly TRBD1 on 6 matching bases. The CDR3 extends over 16 amino acids. Germline values: CDR1 SGDLS, CDR2 YYNGEE. Deletions cut 3 bases from V and 3 bases from J, with 15 bases between. The CDR3, as DNA: TGTGCCAGCAGCGCGAACCAGGGGCTTTCTAATGAAAAACTGTTTTTT. Translation gives CASSANQGLSNEKLFF.

V gene TRBV5-1 combines with J gene TRBJ1-3; 9 bases map to TRBD1. The CDR3 length is 16 residues. V was clipped by 4 bases and J by 0 bases; unmatched bases: 5. Per the germline V gene, CDR1 is SGHRS and CDR2 is YFSETQ. The CDR3 DNA follows: TGCGCCAGCAGCATAGGACAGGGGATCTCTGGAAACACCATATATTTT. This gives the protein CASSIGQGISGNTIYF.

In its sample, this clone was seen once. The gene calls are TRBV27 and TRBJ2-7, with D uncertain. The CDR3 contains 13 residues. From germline, CDR1 is MNHEY and CDR2 SMNVEV (reference sequence). V was cut by 4 bases and J by 0 bases, with 7 bases left in between. For the CDR3, the DNA is TGTGCCAGCAGTTCCTTGAGCTCCTACGAGCAGTACTTC. Protein sequence: CASSSLSSYEQYF.

The gene calls are TRBV28 and TRBJ1-2; 10 nucleotides line up with TRBD1. The CDR3 has 13 amino acids. The J segment lost 7 bases and the V segment lost 6 bases, leaving 5 bases of the junction unmatched. Germline loops: CDR1 MDHEN, CDR2 SYDVKM. The CDR3 reads CASRQTGGSGYTF. The CDR3 DNA is TGTGCCAGCAGACAGACAGGGGGCAGTGGCTACACCTTC.

The V call is TRBV7-2, the J call TRBJ1-4, with no clear D. From germline, CDR1 is SGHTA and CDR2 FQGNSA. Trimming shortened V by 5 bases and J by 4 bases, and 8 bases separated the two germline ends. The CDR3 contains 13 residues. The CDR3 sequence: CASSVRSNEKLFF. Here the CDR3 DNA reads TGTGCCAGCAGCGTAAGGAGTAATGAAAAACTGTTTTTT. Complete variable domain (other parts from reference TRBV7-2 and TRBJ1-4): GAGVSQSPSNKVTEKGKDVELRCDPISGHTALYWYRQSLGQGLEFLIYFQGNSAPDKSGLPSDRFSAERTGGSVSTLTIQRTQQEDSAVYLCASSVRSNEKLFFGSGTQLSVL.

V is TRBV11-2 and J is TRBJ2-3, with D unresolved. The CDR3 is 14 amino acids. Germline V CDR1 and CDR2: SGHAT, FQNNGV. V gave up 8 bases and J gave up 0 bases, with 12 bases separating them. This chain's CDR3 is CASGDGDSTDTQYF. The CDR3 region has the DNA TGTGCCAGCGGAGACGGTGATAGCACAGATACGCAGTATTTT.

The rearrangement links TRBV7-2 to TRBJ1-2; D not resolved. The CDR3 spans 13 residues. V was pared by 3 bases and J by 8 bases, with 13 bases between. Germline V gives CDR1 SGHTA, CDR2 FQGNSA. This CDR3 reads CASSLGWGGGYTF. As DNA, the CDR3 is TGTGCCAGCAGCTTGGGGTGGGGAGGGGGCTACACCTTC.

This rearrangement joins TRBV7-2 to TRBJ2-1; 15 bases align to TRBD2. The germline gives CDR1 SGHTA, CDR2 FQGNSA. The CDR3 is 17 amino acids. The V gene end was trimmed by 2 bases and the J gene end by 6 bases; junction bases not matched to a gene: 5. The CDR3 DNA reads as TGTGCCAGCAGCTTATGGACTAGCGGGGGGGCCGGCAATGAGCAGTTCTTC. It specifies CASSLWTSGGAGNEQFF.

The chain links TRBV5-1 to TRBJ2-1; D is perhaps TRBD2 (6 bases). The V and J ends lost 2 bases and 7 bases respectively, with 16 bases between them. The germline V gene encodes CDR1 SGHRS and CDR2 YFSETQ. The CDR3 spans 15 residues. CDR3 nucleotides: TGCGCCAGCAGCTTAAGCGGGCAGGGTATTAATGAGCAGTTCTTC. Translating gives CASSLSGQGINEQFF.